What follows describes a single TCR beta chain. Its antigen remains undetermined. A read error may produce the germline difference seen at one junction end. CDR1 and CDR2 are read off the germline V gene (reference sequence) as SGHNT and YYREEE. The CDR3 has 11 amino acids, counting the end cysteine and phenylalanine. Just CDR3 DNA is preserved here, 33 bases in frame from base 1. Library prep was done by the immunoSEQ multiplex PCR assay. This is the immuneACCESS table as TCRdb keeps it, with only in-frame sequences that have V and J called. A part of the clones is gone; compared with another copy, unresolved V genes explain less than half, and the rest is unexplained. This sample is represented by over 650,000 clones; around 87% of them were singletons. The ten largest clones represent under 0.01% of the sample. These data are taken from a study of shared T cell receptors in the human thymus (dated by TCRdb to about 2021). Describing the broader study: The study investigated the way shared, self-reactive T-cell receptor alpha chains are produced in the human thymus.

These same data were also listed under a study on human thymus T cells. Per the second study: The donors were immunologically healthy infants in Finland who had open corrective cardiac surgery for congenital heart defects. The thymus tissue came from surgical resects taken out during corrective cardiac surgery. Usage of V and J gene segments appeared to be biased in both the thymic and the peripheral blood repertoires. Highly overlapping thymic TCR repertoires among unrelated individuals were reported in the related research. The study described the TCR alpha and beta repertoires in under ten infant thymus samples and a few matching peripheral blood samples. The cohort included six male and a couple of female infants, with donor ages spanning 7 to 244 days. Thymocytes were freed from the tissue by mechanical means and kept at -70 degrees C as pellets of roughly 9-30 million cells. A QIAsymphony instrument was used to extract genomic DNA from the frozen cell pellets. Using the immunoSEQ multiplex PCR assay, the TCRB and TCRAD loci were amplified from a standardized quantity of quality-controlled genomic DNA. The amplicons spanned the V(D)J region and were long enough to cover the CDR3 and allow V and J genes to be identified. The amplicons were sequenced on an Illumina platform via the commercial immunoSEQ service. Primer bias and sequencing errors were corrected using previously described methods, and TCRAD and TCRB definitions followed the IMGT database. The repertoires were analysed using immunoSEQ Analyzer 3.0 and VDJTools for basic statistics, V/J segment usage, diversity estimates, rarefaction and pairwise overlap. To estimate diversity, the Chao1, ChaoE, Efron-Thisted, Shannon and inverse Simpson indices were applied, and diversity was also estimated on datasets down-sampled to the smallest sample. Repertoire overlap was assessed by strict matching of CDR3 nucleotide sequence, V gene and J gene, and clustering was done by Jaccard-based multidimensional scaling. On average, about 810,000 unique TCRB clonotypes were obtained from thymus samples, compared with about 84,000 from blood samples.

The receptor was derived from a boy younger than two with a congenital heart defect. Donor details come from another sample of the same person, matched by shared clones. The receptor chain draws on TRBV5-4 and TRBJ2-5; the D gene is perhaps TRBD1, from 7 matching bases. Sequenced: thymocytes. For the CDR3, the sequence is CASSFAGGYNF. In nucleotide form, the sequence is TGTGCCAGCAGCTTTGCAGGGGGGTACAACTTC.